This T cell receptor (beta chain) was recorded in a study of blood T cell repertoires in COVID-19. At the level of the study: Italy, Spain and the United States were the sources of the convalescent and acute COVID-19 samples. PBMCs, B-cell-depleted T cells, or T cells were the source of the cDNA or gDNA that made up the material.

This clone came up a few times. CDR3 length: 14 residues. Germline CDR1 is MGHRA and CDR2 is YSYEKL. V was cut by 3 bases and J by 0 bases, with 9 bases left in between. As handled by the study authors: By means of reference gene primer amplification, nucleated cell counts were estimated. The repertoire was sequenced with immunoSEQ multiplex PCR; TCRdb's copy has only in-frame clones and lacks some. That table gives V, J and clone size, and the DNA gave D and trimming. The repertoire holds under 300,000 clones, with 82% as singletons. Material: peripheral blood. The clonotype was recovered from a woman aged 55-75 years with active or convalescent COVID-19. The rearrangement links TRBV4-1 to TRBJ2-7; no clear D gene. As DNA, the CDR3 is TGCGCCAGCAGCCATTATACGAGCTCCTACGAGCAGTACTTC. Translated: CASSHYTSSYEQYF.